This T cell receptor (beta chain) was sequenced during a study of CD8 T cells in ankylosing spondylitis. Germline CDR1 and CDR2: KGHDR and SFDVKD. This CDR3 region has 13 residues. V lost 9 bases, J lost 2 bases, and 9 bases lay in between. A single record per CDR3 protein comes from TCRdb applying MiXCR to the 5' RACE reads. The sample carries 250,000 to 300,000 distinct CDR3 sequences, about 19% recorded once. Sequences were obtained from blood, either unsorted or a sorted T cell fraction (not recorded which). The rearrangement links TRBV24-1 to TRBJ2-2; the D is unclear. The receptor was isolated from a male donor with ankylosing spondylitis or in good health (not recorded which). DNA of the CDR3: TGTGCCACCCGGCGAGGTAACACCGGGGAGCTGTTTTTT. Residues: CATRRGNTGELFF.